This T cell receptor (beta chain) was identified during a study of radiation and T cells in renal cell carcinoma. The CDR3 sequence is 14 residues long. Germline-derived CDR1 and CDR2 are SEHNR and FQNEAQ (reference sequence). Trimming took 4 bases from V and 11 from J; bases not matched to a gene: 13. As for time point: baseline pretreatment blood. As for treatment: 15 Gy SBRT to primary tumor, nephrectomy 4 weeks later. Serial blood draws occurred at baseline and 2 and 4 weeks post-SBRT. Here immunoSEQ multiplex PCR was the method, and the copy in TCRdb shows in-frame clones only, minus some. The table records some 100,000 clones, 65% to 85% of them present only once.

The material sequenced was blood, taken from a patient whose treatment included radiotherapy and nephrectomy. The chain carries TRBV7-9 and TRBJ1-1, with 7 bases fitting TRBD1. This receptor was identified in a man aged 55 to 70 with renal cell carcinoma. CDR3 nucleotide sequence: TGTGCCAGCAGCTACACGTCAGGGGGTAGGGCTGCTTTCTTT. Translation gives CASSYTSGGRAAFF. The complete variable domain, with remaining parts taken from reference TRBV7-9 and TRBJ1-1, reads DTGVSQNPRHKITKRGQNVTFRCDPISEHNRLYWYRQTLGQGPEFLTYFQNEAQLEKSRLLSDRFSAERPKGSFSTLEIQRTEQGDSAMYLCASSYTSGGRAAFFGQGTRLTVV.